Listed here are 28 T cell receptor beta chains from one sample, sequenced in a study of shared clonotypes between healthy human individuals. Sequenced by immunoSEQ multiplex PCR; TCRdb stores in-frame clones only, minus some. The sample shows roughly 1,500,000 clones, around 98.5% of them seen only once. Sequenced sample: naive CD4+ T cells sorted from blood. The subset was: CD45RA+ positively selected. The receptor set was obtained from a man aged 25-45 years in good health.

The V call is TRBV20-1, the J call TRBJ2-1; unclear D gene. The V and J ends lost 5 bases and 7 bases respectively, with 9 bases between them. CDR3 length equals 11 residues. Germline CDR1 and CDR2: DFQATT and SNEGSKA (reference sequence). Written as DNA, the CDR3 is TGCAGTGCTGGTCCGTGGAATGAGCAGTTCTTC. It codes for CSAGPWNEQFF.

The chain couples TRBV5-6 to TRBJ1-1; 7 nucleotides line up with TRBD1. The CDR3 loop spans 14 amino acids. The V and J ends lost 7 bases and 6 bases, in that order; junction bases with no gene match: 12. CDR1 and CDR2 (germline): SGHDT, YYEEEE. This CDR3 reads CASHPGPGTAEAFF. CDR3 DNA sequence: TGTGCCAGCCACCCCGGGCCGGGGACAGCTGAAGCTTTCTTT.

The V and J genes are TRBV21-1 and TRBJ2-7. TRBV21-1 has pseudogene status. This CDR3 is 14 amino acids long. In DNA, the CDR3 is TGTGCCAGCAGCAAAGCCTCGGCCGGCTACGAGCAGTACTTC. This encodes CASSKASAGYEQYF.

The CDR3 DNA follows: TGTGCCAGCTCACCACCTGTCGGGAAAGACTACGAGCAGTACTTC. Residues: CASSPPVGKDYEQYF. This chain links TRBV18 with TRBJ2-7; D might be TRBD2 (5 bases). Germline lookup yields CDR1 KGHSH and CDR2 LQKENI. The CDR3 runs 15 residues. Trimming removed 0 bases from V and 3 bases from J, with 12 bases in between.

Remarks on this clone: Other DNA sequences in the sample encode the same CDR3. V gene TRBV9 combines with J gene TRBJ2-3; D may be TRBD2 (6 bases). The CDR3 is 14 residues long. Germline CDR1 SGDLS, CDR2 YYNGEE. V shed 4 bases and J shed 2 bases, with 11 bases lying between them. The CDR3 DNA reads as TGTGCCAGCAGCCCCGGGGGAGTCACAGATACGCAGTATTTT. This translates into CASSPGGVTDTQYF.

Of note for this clone: A read error may explain this, as a much larger clone is one base away. Other DNA sequences from this sample encode an identical CDR3 as well. The CDR3 nucleotides read TGTGCCAGCTCGCCGGGGGCAGGCAACTATGGCTATACCTTC. This translates into CASSPGAGNYGYTF. This chain links TRBV18 with TRBJ1-2; maybe TRBD1 (6 bases). The CDR3 length is 14 residues. Germline CDR1 and CDR2: KGHSH and LQKENI.

The chain combines TRBV5-4 with TRBJ2-7, with TRBD1 identical over 10 bases. V was pared by 4 bases and J by 2 bases, with 3 bases of the junction left unmatched. Germline lookup yields CDR1 SGHNT and CDR2 YYREEE (reference sequence). This CDR3 region has 14 residues. CDR3 amino acids: CASSPGTGAYEQYF. The CDR3 DNA sequence: TGTGCCAGCAGCCCCGGGACAGGGGCCTACGAGCAGTACTTC.

This chain joins TRBV12-5 and TRBJ2-7; no reliable D call. The germline V and J ends were trimmed by 5 bases and 6 bases, with 14 bases remaining between them. Germline assignment: CDR1 LGHNT and CDR2 FRNRAP. The length of the CDR3 is 13 residues. CDR3 protein: CASGPSRVPEQYF. CDR3 DNA sequence: TGTGCTAGTGGTCCGTCAAGGGTTCCCGAGCAGTACTTC.

This CDR3 is CASRRTGEWSTDTQYF. In DNA, the CDR3 is TGTGCCAGCAGGCGGACAGGGGAATGGAGCACAGATACGCAGTATTTT. The chain is built from TRBV5-6 and TRBJ2-3; 9 positions match TRBD1. The CDR3 totals 16 residues. The germline V gene encodes CDR1 SGHDT and CDR2 YYEEEE. V lost 5 bases and J lost 0; bases outside the gene matches: 7.

The rearrangement uses TRBV4-1 and TRBJ2-7, with D perhaps given as TRBD1 or TRBD2 (6 bases each). CDR3 size: 14 residues. The V gene's germline CDR1 is MGHRA and CDR2 YSYEKL. Between the trimmed V and J ends, which lost 1 base and 6 bases, there was a span of 13 bases. Written as DNA, the CDR3 is TGCGCCAGCAGCCAAGCCACAGGGAGGAGCGAGCAGTACTTC. Its translation is CASSQATGRSEQYF.

For this clone: Other DNA sequences in this sample translate to the same CDR3. This chain links TRBV18 with TRBJ2-5; D unresolved. The germline gives CDR1 KGHSH, CDR2 LQKENI. Trimming removed 3 bases at V and 2 bases at J, with 4 bases between. This CDR3 contains 12 residues. CDR3 in DNA: TGTGCCAGCTCACCGGATCAAGAGACCCAGTACTTC. It encodes CASSPDQETQYF.

The chain has TRBV6-1 and TRBJ1-2; the match to TRBD1 covers 10 bases. The CDR3 is 17 amino acids. Looked up from germline, CDR1 is MNHNS and CDR2 is SASEGT. V was pared by 0 bases and J by 8 bases, with 12 bases of the junction left unmatched. The CDR3 protein is CASSEALGTGDLSGYTF. The CDR3 nucleotides are TGTGCCAGCAGTGAAGCGCTCGGGACAGGGGACCTCTCCGGCTACACCTTC.

The chain joins TRBV20-1 to TRBJ2-1, with D hard to call. The CDR3 loop spans 11 amino acids. With 0 bases removed from V and 9 bases from J, the gap between germline ends came to 6 bases. Per germline, CDR1 DFQATT and CDR2 SNEGSKA (reference sequence). The CDR3, as DNA: TGCAGTGCTAGAGATACGGCTGAGCAGTTCTTC. Its translation is CSARDTAEQFF.

This chain connects TRBV28 to TRBJ2-7; D remains unclear. Trimming removed 6 bases from V and 0 bases from J, with 12 bases in between. CDR1 and CDR2 from the germline V gene are MDHEN and SYDVKM. CDR3 length: 14 amino acids. CDR3 sequence (DNA): TGTGCCAGCAGCAGACGGGTTTCCTCCTACGAGCAGTACTTC. It yields the protein CASSRRVSSYEQYF. Complete variable domain (other parts from reference TRBV28 and TRBJ2-7): DVKVTQSSRYLVKRTGEKVFLECVQDMDHENMFWYRQDPGLGLRLIYFSYDVKMKEKGDIPEGYSVSREKKERFSLILESASTNQTSMYLCASSRRVSSYEQYFGPGTRLTVT.

The chain couples TRBV30 to TRBJ2-6, with TRBD1 as a possible D gene (5 bases). V was trimmed by 8 bases and J by 1 base, leaving 9 bases between them. This CDR3 is 13 amino acids long. From germline, CDR1 is GTSNPN and CDR2 SVGIG (reference sequence). The CDR3 here is CAGRESGANVLTF. The CDR3 DNA reads TGTGCCGGCAGGGAATCTGGGGCCAACGTCCTGACTTTC.

V gene TRBV21-1 combines with J gene TRBJ1-1; the table's D call, TRBD1, has no DNA check behind it. TRBV21-1 is assigned pseudogene status. The CDR3 sequence is 17 residues long. The CDR3: CASEGNPTGNGDTEAFF. The CDR3 DNA follows: TGTGCCAGCGAAGGCAACCCGACAGGGAACGGAGACACTGAAGCTTTCTTT.

The chain couples TRBV9 to TRBJ1-2, with 12 bases identical to TRBD1. CDR1 is SGDLS and CDR2 is YYNGEE in the germline V gene. The CDR3 sequence is 15 residues long. Unmatched junction bases numbered 7, after V lost 6 bases and J lost 4 bases. The CDR3 here is CASNNPGQGAYGYTF. In nucleotides, the CDR3 is TGTGCCAGCAACAATCCGGGACAGGGGGCCTATGGCTACACCTTC.

V gene TRBV5-1 combines with J gene TRBJ1-3; 7 nucleotides match TRBD1. The CDR3 covers 16 residues. With V trimmed by 1 base and J by 1 base, 5 bases remained unmatched. The germline V gene encodes CDR1 SGHRS and CDR2 YFSETQ. CDR3: CASSLLGQASGNTIYF. CDR3 sequence (DNA): TGCGCCAGCAGCTTGCTTGGACAGGCATCTGGAAACACCATATATTTT.

This chain links TRBV4-1 with TRBJ2-1; the match to TRBD2 covers 9 bases. Germline V CDR1 and CDR2: MGHRA, YSYEKL. V shed 7 bases, J shed 0 bases, and the junction held 7 bases outside the gene matches. This CDR3 has 16 amino acids. CDR3 loop: CASNAVSGSSYNEQFF. The CDR3 DNA follows: TGCGCCAGCAACGCTGTTAGCGGGAGCTCCTACAATGAGCAGTTCTTC.

The CDR3: CASSDPSGRYEQFF. DNA of the CDR3: TGTGCCAGCAGTGATCCTAGCGGGAGGTATGAGCAGTTCTTC. The J gene is TRBJ2-1, the V gene TRBV25-1; 11 bases fit TRBD2. CDR1 and CDR2 (germline): MGHDK, SYGVNS. Unmatched junction bases numbered 3, after V lost 3 bases and J lost 8 bases. This CDR3 is 14 amino acids long.

The chain is built from TRBV7-3 and TRBJ2-7; 10 bases map to TRBD1. CDR1 and CDR2 (germline): SGHTA, FQGTGA. V was pared by 3 bases and J by 2 bases, with 1 base of the junction left unmatched. This CDR3 is built from 14 residues. CDR3 amino acids: CASSLGQGTYEQYF. The CDR3 DNA reads as TGTGCCAGCAGCTTGGGACAGGGGACCTACGAGCAGTACTTC.

CDR3 bases: TGTGCCAGCAGCACTCCGGGTCTAGGCGGCGAGCAGTACTTC. Translation: CASSTPGLGGEQYF. The V gene is TRBV28, the J gene TRBJ2-7; D gene unclear. With 6 bases removed from V and 6 bases from J, the gap between germline ends came to 18 bases. This CDR3 has 14 residues. The V gene's germline CDR1 is MDHEN and CDR2 SYDVKM.

As regards this clone: In the same sample, other DNA sequences code for this CDR3. The genes are TRBV28 and TRBJ1-2; 10 positions agree with TRBD1. Losses at the gene ends were 5 bases for V and 5 bases for J; bases not matched to a gene: 8. CDR3 length equals 15 residues. CDR1 and CDR2 from the germline V gene are MDHEN and SYDVKM. The CDR3 region has the DNA TGTGCCAGCAGTCCCCGGACAGGGGGGGCATATGGCTACACCTTC. It codes for CASSPRTGGAYGYTF.

This sequence joins TRBV9 and TRBJ1-1; 11 bases map to TRBD1. Germline CDR1 is SGDLS and CDR2 is YYNGEE. The CDR3 loop spans 18 amino acids. V was pared by 4 bases and J by 0 bases, with 11 bases of the junction left unmatched. CDR3 amino acids: CASSPTPGTGGLNTEAFF. CDR3 nucleotides: TGTGCCAGCAGCCCAACCCCGGGGACAGGGGGACTGAACACTGAAGCTTTCTTT.

In the case of this clone: This sample includes further DNA sequences coding for the same CDR3. This chain uses TRBV5-1 with TRBJ1-3; D is undetermined. Germline lookup yields CDR1 SGHRS and CDR2 YFSETQ. V was shortened by 1 base and J by 4 bases, with 9 bases between the two germline ends. The CDR3 covers 14 residues. The CDR3 protein is CASSLSGSGNTIYF. The CDR3 nucleotides are TGCGCCAGCAGCTTGTCCGGGTCCGGAAACACCATATATTTT.

The J gene is TRBJ1-2, the V gene TRBV7-2, with D unresolved. The CDR3 runs to 15 residues. Germline assignment: CDR1 SGHTA and CDR2 FQGNSA. Trimming shortened V by 5 bases and J by 5 bases, and 18 bases separated the two germline ends. The CDR3 sequence is CASSPAEIILYGYTF. The CDR3 DNA follows: TGTGCCAGCAGCCCAGCTGAGATTATCCTTTATGGCTACACCTTC.

The chain combines TRBV25-1 with TRBJ2-7; TRBD2 matches 9 bases. The CDR3 sequence is 14 residues long. Germline CDR1 reads MGHDK; CDR2 reads SYGVNS. The V and J ends lost 4 bases and 6 bases, in that order; junction bases with no gene match: 7. CDR3 DNA sequence: TGTGCCAGCAGTGGTTTGGGACTAGCTAGCGAGCAGTACTTC. Its protein is CASSGLGLASEQYF.

This clone appeared once. In nucleotides, the CDR3 is TGTGCCAGCAGCTCCGGCGACAGAGTCACCGGGGAGCTGTTTTTT. Amino acid sequence: CASSSGDRVTGELFF. The rearrangement links TRBV28 to TRBJ2-2, with D perhaps TRBD1 (5 bases). The CDR3 runs to 15 residues. Per the germline V gene, CDR1 is MDHEN and CDR2 is SYDVKM. Trimming took off 6 bases at V and 4 bases at J, with 15 bases between the two ends.